These 6 T cell receptor beta chains originate from one sample sequenced in a study of blood T cell repertoires in COVID-19. Produced via immunoSEQ multiplex PCR; TCRdb's table is partial and in-frame only. The sample shows 250,000 to 350,000 clones, 83% of them seen only once. The sample consisted of peripheral blood. The receptors shown here come from a woman aged 50 to 60 with acute or convalescent COVID-19.

This chain uses TRBV4-3 with TRBJ1-1; 8 bases line up with TRBD1. This CDR3 has 15 residues. Per germline, CDR1 LGHNA and CDR2 YSLEER. V was pared by 4 bases and J by 2 bases, with 6 bases of the junction left unmatched. This CDR3 is CASSLGTGPNTEAFF. The CDR3 DNA reads TGCGCCAGCAGCCTAGGGACAGGCCCTAACACTGAAGCTTTCTTT.

This CDR3 is CASSFPSIPSGRENNEQFF. The DNA for the CDR3 is TGTGCCAGCAGCTTTCCTTCGATCCCGAGCGGGAGGGAGAACAATGAGCAGTTCTTC. This sequence joins TRBV7-9 and TRBJ2-1, with 10 bases lining up with TRBD2. V lost 3 bases to trimming and J lost 5 bases; unmatched junction nucleotides: 16. CDR1 is SEHNR and CDR2 is FQNEAQ in the germline V gene (reference sequence). The CDR3 totals 19 residues.

This clone was detected only once. The chain joins TRBV11-3 to TRBJ1-2; TRBD1 matches 7 bases. V gave up 5 bases and J gave up 8 bases; unmatched junction bases: 8. There are 13 residues in the CDR3. Germline V lookup: CDR1 SGHNT, CDR2 YENEEA. CDR3 nucleotides: TGTGCCAGCAGCCGACGACAGGGTGAAGGCTACACCTTC. It translates to CASSRRQGEGYTF.

The CDR3 DNA follows: TGTGCCAGCAGTGAGGAGCGGGGGGACTCAGATACGCAGTATTTT. The encoded protein is CASSEERGDSDTQYF. The rearrangement links TRBV6-4 to TRBJ2-3, with 9 bases matching TRBD2. V trimming: 3 bases; J trimming: 4 bases; junction bases outside the gene matches: 5. This CDR3 has 15 amino acids. Germline CDR1 reads MRHNA; CDR2 reads SNTAGT.

This clone was detected once. The chain links TRBV5-1 to TRBJ2-5, with 7 bases fitting TRBD1. V gave up 4 bases and J gave up 3 bases; unmatched junction bases: 9. Looked up from germline, CDR1 is SGHRS and CDR2 is YFSETQ. The CDR3 sequence is 15 residues long. In nucleotides, the CDR3 is TGCGCCAGCAGCCTTCTAGGGACAGCTGAAGAGACCCAGTACTTC. Residues: CASSLLGTAEETQYF.

The J gene is TRBJ2-7, the V gene TRBV6-5; a weak D match, TRBD2 (5 bases). This CDR3 contains 12 residues. Germline V gives CDR1 MNHEY, CDR2 SVGAGI. Deletions cut 6 bases from V and 7 bases from J, with 13 bases between. CDR3 loop: CASSLRGLEQYV. The CDR3 region has the DNA TGTGCCAGCAGCCTAAGAGGGCTGGAGCAGTACGTC.